The clone carrying this TCR beta chain ranks as medium-sized. No antigen is known for it. Trimming took 5 bases from V and 8 from J; bases not matched to a gene: 8. Germline V gene sequence: CDR1 MNHNS, CDR2 SASEGT. This CDR3 region has 13 residues. This sample is part of a study of metastatic and nonmetastatic thyroid tumors. Across the study: The comparison covered peripheral blood and tumor or nodule tissue in malignant and benign thyroid patients. Study results and caveats: A significant increase in TCR beta diversity was reportedly seen in malignant thyroid tumors relative to benign nodules, in blood and tumor.

All patients were untreated before thyroid surgery. TCRdb re-clonotyped the PCR reads via MiXCR. The profile shows about 30,000 clones, about 4% of them singletons. Sequenced material: blood. This TCR was sampled from a female donor with papillary thyroid cancer or a benign thyroid nodule (not recorded which). Some clones in this sample may be carry-over from other donors' samples. The chain uses TRBV6-1 and TRBJ1-2, with TRBD1 identical over 7 bases. CDR3 DNA: TGTGCCAGCAGTCCCAGGGGGACTTACGGCTACACCTTC. Its translation is CASSPRGTYGYTF.